This T cell receptor beta chain was sequenced during a study of shared clonotypes between healthy human individuals. The assay was immunoSEQ multiplex PCR, and TCRdb's table has in-frame clones only and misses some. The sample lists under 2.5 million clones; under 95% were seen once. The sequenced sample was naive CD4+ T cells from PBMCs. Subset indicated: CD45RA+ positively selected. The receptor's source is a man between 18 and 35 years old in good health. Some clones in this sample may be carry-over from other donors' samples.

CDR3 in amino acids: CASSLLSWGDNEKLFF. CDR3 in DNA: TGTGCCAGCAGCTTATTAAGTTGGGGAGATAATGAAAAACTGTTTTTT. This chain uses TRBV7-9 with TRBJ1-4; D call uncertain. The germline CDR1 and CDR2 sequences are SEHNR and FQNEAQ (reference sequence). The CDR3 runs 16 residues. V was trimmed by 2 bases and J by 4 bases, leaving 14 bases between them.